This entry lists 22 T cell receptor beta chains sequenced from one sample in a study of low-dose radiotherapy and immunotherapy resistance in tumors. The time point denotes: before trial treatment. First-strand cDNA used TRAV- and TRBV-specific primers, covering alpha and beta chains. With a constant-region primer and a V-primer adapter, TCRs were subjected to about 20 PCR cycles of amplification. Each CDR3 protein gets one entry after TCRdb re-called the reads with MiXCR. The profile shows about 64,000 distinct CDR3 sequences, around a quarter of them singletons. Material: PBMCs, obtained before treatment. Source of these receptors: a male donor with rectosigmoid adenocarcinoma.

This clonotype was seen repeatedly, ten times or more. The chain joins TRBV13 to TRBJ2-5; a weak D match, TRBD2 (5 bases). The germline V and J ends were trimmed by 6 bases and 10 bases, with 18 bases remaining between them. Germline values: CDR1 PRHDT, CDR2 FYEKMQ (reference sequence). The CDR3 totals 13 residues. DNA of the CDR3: TGTGCCAGCAGTGGCCAAACCGGTGAGGGCCAGTACTTC. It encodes CASSGQTGEGQYF.

The CDR3 sequence is CAISESGVQETQYF. The DNA for the CDR3 is TGTGCCATCAGTGAGTCGGGCGTCCAAGAGACCCAGTACTTC. The V call is TRBV10-3, the J call TRBJ2-5; no clear D. The CDR3 loop spans 14 amino acids. V was cut by 0 bases and J by 1 base, with 6 bases left in between. CDR1 is ENHRY, CDR2 SYGVKD, per germline.

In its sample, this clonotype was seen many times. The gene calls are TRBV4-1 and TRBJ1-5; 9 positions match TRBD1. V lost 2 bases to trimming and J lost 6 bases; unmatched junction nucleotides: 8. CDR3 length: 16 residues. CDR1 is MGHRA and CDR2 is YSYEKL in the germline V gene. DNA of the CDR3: TGCGCCAGCAGCCAAACCGGGACAGGGTCGGGTCAGCCCCAGCATTTT. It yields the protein CASSQTGTGSGQPQHF.

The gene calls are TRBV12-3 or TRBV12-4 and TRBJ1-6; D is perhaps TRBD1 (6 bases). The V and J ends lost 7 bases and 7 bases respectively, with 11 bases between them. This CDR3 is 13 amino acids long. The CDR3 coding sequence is TGTGCCAGCAAGCGACAGGCCAATTCACCCCTCCACTTT. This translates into CASKRQANSPLHF.

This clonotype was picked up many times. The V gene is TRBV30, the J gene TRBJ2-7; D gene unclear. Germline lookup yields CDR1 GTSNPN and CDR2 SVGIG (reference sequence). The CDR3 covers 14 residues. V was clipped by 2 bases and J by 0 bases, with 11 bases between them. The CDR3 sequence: CAWSFGGGSYEQYF. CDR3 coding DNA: TGTGCCTGGAGTTTCGGCGGCGGCTCCTACGAGCAGTACTTC.

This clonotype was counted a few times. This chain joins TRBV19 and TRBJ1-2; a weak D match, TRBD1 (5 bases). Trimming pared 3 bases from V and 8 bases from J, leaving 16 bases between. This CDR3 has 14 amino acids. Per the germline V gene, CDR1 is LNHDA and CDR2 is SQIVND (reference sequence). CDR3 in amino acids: CASSMGTAVEGYTF. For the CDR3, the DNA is TGTGCCAGTAGTATGGGGACGGCCGTTGAGGGCTACACCTTC.

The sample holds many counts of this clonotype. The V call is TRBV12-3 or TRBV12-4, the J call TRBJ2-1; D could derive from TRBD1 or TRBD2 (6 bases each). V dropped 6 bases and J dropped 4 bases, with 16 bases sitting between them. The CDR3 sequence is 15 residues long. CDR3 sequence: CASSLLGGLYNEQFF. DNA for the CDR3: TGTGCCAGCAGCCTACTAGGGGGGTTATACAATGAGCAGTTCTTC.

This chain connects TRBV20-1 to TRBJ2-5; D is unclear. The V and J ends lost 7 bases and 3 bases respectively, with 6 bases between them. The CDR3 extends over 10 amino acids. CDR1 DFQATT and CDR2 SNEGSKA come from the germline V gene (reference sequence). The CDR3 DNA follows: TGCAGTGTGCCCGAAGAGACCCAGTACTTC. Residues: CSVPEETQYF.

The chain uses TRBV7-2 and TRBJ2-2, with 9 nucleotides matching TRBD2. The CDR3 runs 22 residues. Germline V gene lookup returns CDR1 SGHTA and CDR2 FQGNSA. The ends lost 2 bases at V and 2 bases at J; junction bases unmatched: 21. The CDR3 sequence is CASSLRILLSGRSTLNTGELFF. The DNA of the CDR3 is TGTGCCAGCAGCTTACGGATCCTGCTGAGCGGGAGGTCCACTTTAAACACCGGGGAGCTGTTTTTT.

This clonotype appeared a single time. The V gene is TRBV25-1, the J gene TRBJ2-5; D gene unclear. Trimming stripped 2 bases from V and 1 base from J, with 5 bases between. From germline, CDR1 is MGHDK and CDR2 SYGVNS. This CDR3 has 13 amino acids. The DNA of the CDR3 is TGTGCCAGCAGTGAAAGAACCCAAGAGACCCAGTACTTC. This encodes CASSERTQETQYF.

CDR3: CASSFDLAASYEQYF. Written as DNA, the CDR3 is TGTGCCAGCAGTTTTGACCTAGCGGCCTCCTACGAGCAGTACTTC. The chain recombines TRBV28 with TRBJ2-7, with 7 bases fitting TRBD2. Unmatched junction bases numbered 5, after V lost 3 bases and J lost 0 bases. The V gene's germline CDR1 is MDHEN and CDR2 SYDVKM. The length of the CDR3 is 15 residues.

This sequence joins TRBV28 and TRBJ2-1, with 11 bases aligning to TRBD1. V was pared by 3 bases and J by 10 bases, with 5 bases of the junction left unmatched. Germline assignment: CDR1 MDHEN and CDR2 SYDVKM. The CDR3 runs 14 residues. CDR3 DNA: TGTGCCAGCAGTTTGGACAGGGGGCTATACGAGCAGTTCTTC. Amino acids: CASSLDRGLYEQFF.

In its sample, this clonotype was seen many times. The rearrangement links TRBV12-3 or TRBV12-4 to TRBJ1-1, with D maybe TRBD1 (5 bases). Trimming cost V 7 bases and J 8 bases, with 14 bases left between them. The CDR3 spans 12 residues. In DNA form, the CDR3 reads TGTGCCAGCAATAAGGCCGGGACGGAAGCTTTCTTT. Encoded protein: CASNKAGTEAFF.

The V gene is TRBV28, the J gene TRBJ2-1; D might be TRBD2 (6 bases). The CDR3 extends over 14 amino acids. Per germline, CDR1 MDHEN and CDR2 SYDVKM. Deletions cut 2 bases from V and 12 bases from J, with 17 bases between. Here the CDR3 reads CASSLNGPGGRQFF. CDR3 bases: TGTGCCAGCAGTTTAAATGGTCCCGGGGGTAGGCAGTTCTTC.

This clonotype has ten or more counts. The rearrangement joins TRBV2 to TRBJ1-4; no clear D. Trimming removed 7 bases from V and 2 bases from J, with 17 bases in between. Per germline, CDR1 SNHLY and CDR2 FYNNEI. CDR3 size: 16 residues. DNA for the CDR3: TGTGCCAGCAACGGTTTAGTAAGCGCCACTAATGAAAAACTGTTTTTT. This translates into CASNGLVSATNEKLFF.

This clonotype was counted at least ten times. The chain's CDR3 is CASSLSTGRRQETQYF. Here the CDR3 DNA reads TGCGCCAGCAGCTTGTCGACAGGGCGGAGGCAAGAGACCCAGTACTTC. The chain links TRBV5-1 to TRBJ2-5, with 7 bases aligning to TRBD1. CDR1 is SGHRS and CDR2 is YFSETQ in the germline V gene. The CDR3 contains 16 residues. Trimming took 1 base from V and 2 from J; bases not matched to a gene: 8. Together with reference TRBV5-1 and TRBJ2-5, the CDR3 gives the full variable domain: KAGVTQTPRYLIKTRGQQVTLSCSPISGHRSVSWYQQTPGQGLQFLFEYFSETQRNKGNFPGRFSGRQFSNSRSEMNVSTLELGDSALYLCASSLSTGRRQETQYFGPGTRLLVL.

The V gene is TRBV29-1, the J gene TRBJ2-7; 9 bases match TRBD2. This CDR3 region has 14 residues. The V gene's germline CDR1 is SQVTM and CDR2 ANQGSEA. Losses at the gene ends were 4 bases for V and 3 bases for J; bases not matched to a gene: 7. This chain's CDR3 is CSVVGREGGYEQYF. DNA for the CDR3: TGCAGCGTTGTTGGGCGGGAGGGCGGCTACGAGCAGTACTTC.

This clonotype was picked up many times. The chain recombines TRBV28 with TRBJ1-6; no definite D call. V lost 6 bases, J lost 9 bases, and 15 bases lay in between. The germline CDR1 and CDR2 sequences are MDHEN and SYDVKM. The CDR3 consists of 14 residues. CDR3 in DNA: TGTGCCAGCAGGGTCCCGCTTATACGTTCACCCCTCCACTTT. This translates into CASRVPLIRSPLHF.

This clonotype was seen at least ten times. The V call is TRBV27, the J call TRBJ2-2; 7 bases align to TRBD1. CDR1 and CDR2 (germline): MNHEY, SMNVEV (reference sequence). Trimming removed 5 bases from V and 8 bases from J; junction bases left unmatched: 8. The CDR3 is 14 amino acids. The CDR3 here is CASSQMTGKGELFF. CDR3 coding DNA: TGTGCCAGCAGTCAAATGACAGGGAAGGGGGAGCTGTTTTTT.

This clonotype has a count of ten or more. The DNA of the CDR3 is TGTGCCACCAGTGACCAGAAGACAGGGGTCGAGACCCAGTACTTC. Its translation: CATSDQKTGVETQYF. The chain couples TRBV24-1 to TRBJ2-5; 8 positions match TRBD1. The ends lost 4 bases at V and 5 bases at J; junction bases unmatched: 8. The CDR3 has 15 amino acids. Germline V gene sequence: CDR1 KGHDR, CDR2 SFDVKD.

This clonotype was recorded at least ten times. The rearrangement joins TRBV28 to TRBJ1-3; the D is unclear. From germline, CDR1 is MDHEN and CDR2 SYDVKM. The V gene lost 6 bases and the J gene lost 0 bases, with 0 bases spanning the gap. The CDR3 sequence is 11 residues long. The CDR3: CASSSGNTIYF. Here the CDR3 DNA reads TGTGCCAGCAGCTCTGGAAACACCATATATTTT.

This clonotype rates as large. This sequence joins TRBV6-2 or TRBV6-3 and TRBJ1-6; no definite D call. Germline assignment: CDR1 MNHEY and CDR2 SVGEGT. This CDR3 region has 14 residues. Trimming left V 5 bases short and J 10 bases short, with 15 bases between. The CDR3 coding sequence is TGTGCCAGCAGTGAGGATCAGCTCGCCTCACCCCTCCACTTT. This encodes CASSEDQLASPLHF.